This TCR beta chain was sequenced during a study of blood T cell repertoires in COVID-19. Study-level background: Collection of acute and convalescent COVID-19 samples took place in the United States, Italy and Spain.

How the authors handled the data: For nucleated cells, counts were estimated from reference gene primer amplification. Clones were read by immunoSEQ multiplex PCR, and TCRdb kept only the in-frame ones, dropping some. Clone size and the V and J calls come from that table; the DNA yielded D and trimming. The data hold around 260,000 clones, with 70% to 85% observed a single time. Followed over time, Seattle patients had been enrolled while infection was active. The V end lost 2 bases, the J end lost 2 bases, and 9 bases lay between the germline ends. The germline V gene has CDR1 MNHEY and CDR2 SMNVEV (reference sequence). The CDR3 totals 14 residues.

This chain connects TRBV27 to TRBJ2-5; D not resolved. The sequencing input was peripheral blood. This TCR came from a human donor with COVID-19, enrolled during active disease. The donor label of this sample is uncertain. The DNA of the CDR3 is TGTGCCAGCAGTTTAGGGCAGCAGCAAGAGACCCAGTACTTC. It is translated as CASSLGQQQETQYF.